This T cell receptor (beta chain) was found in a study of blood T cell repertoires in COVID-19. Study-wide context: From the United States, Italy and Spain came samples of acute and convalescent COVID-19. T cells, B-cell-depleted T cells, or PBMCs supplied cDNA or gDNA.

Source study methods: Nucleated cell counts were estimated from reference gene primer amplification. Generated by immunoSEQ multiplex PCR, the TCRdb table keeps only in-frame clones and is missing some. D and trimming were read from the DNA, whereas the V and J calls and clone size are those reported in that table. The data hold over 45,000 clones, with roughly 82% observed a single time. The sequence came from a man aged 40-49 years with acute or convalescent COVID-19. The specimen was peripheral blood.

CDR3: CAISADRGNEQYF. The CDR3 coding sequence is TGTGCCATCAGTGCTGACAGGGGGAACGAGCAGTACTTC. This chain links TRBV10-3 with TRBJ2-7; 9 bases line up with TRBD1. From germline, CDR1 is ENHRY and CDR2 SYGVKD. CDR3 size: 13 residues. V trimming: 4 bases; J trimming: 5 bases; junction bases outside the gene matches: 3.